One and the same sample provided the 14 T cell receptor beta chains below, sequenced in a study of T-cell memory formation after mild COVID-19. In TCRdb, the 5' RACE reads were re-called with MiXCR into one record per CDR3 protein. The repertoire holds 100,000 or so distinct CDR3 sequences, around 10% seen once, with about 40% in the top ten. The sequencing sample was made of PBMCs or a T cell subset sorted from them (not recorded which). The receptors stem from a man aged 18-30 years who had mild COVID-19 (a few samples of this study predate the infection). Cell type and time point are not known.

In this sample, this clonotype turned up a few times. A much larger clone is a single base away; this may be a read error. The chain's CDR3 is CASSLEETQYF. The CDR3 nucleotides are TGTGCCAGCAGCTTAGAAGAGACCCAGTACTTC. This chain joins TRBV11-2 and TRBJ2-5; D gene uncertain. In germline, CDR1 is SGHAT, CDR2 FQNNGV. There are 11 residues in the CDR3. With 0 bases removed from V and 4 bases from J, the gap between germline ends came to 0 bases.

In this sample, this clonotype turned up many times. The rearrangement links TRBV7-6 to TRBJ2-1, with 7 bases fitting TRBD2. The CDR3 totals 13 residues. Germline-derived CDR1 and CDR2 are SGHVS and FNYEAQ. V gave up 4 bases and J gave up 15 bases; unmatched junction bases: 12. The CDR3 DNA reads TGTGCCAGCAGCTCGTCCCACGGGGGGTCCCCGTTCTTC. It specifies CASSSSHGGSPFF. Together with reference TRBV7-6 and TRBJ2-1, the CDR3 gives the full variable domain: GAGVSQSPRYKVTKRGQDVALRCDPISGHVSLYWYRQALGQGPEFLTYFNYEAQQDKSGLPNDRFSAERPEGSISTLTIQRTEQRDSAMYRCASSSSHGGSPFFGPGTRLTVL.

This clonotype was seen ten or more times. This chain links TRBV10-3 with TRBJ2-1, with D possibly TRBD1 on 6 matching bases. This CDR3 region has 14 residues. With 4 bases removed from V and 0 bases from J, the gap between germline ends came to 7 bases. Germline lookup yields CDR1 ENHRY and CDR2 SYGVKD. CDR3 nucleotide sequence: TGTGCCATCAGTGGGACAGACTCCTACAATGAGCAGTTCTTC. Its protein is CAISGTDSYNEQFF.

Only a few counts were recorded for this clonotype. This chain joins TRBV27 and TRBJ1-6, with 9 bases identical to TRBD1. CDR3 length equals 14 residues. J gave up 7 bases and V 5 bases, and 3 bases lay outside the gene matches. Germline CDR1 and CDR2: MNHEY and SMNVEV (reference sequence). The CDR3 spells CASSTQGANSPLHF. The CDR3 DNA follows: TGTGCCAGCAGTACACAGGGGGCGAATTCACCCCTCCACTTT.

V gene TRBV7-2 combines with J gene TRBJ2-1; 7 bases fit TRBD1. Germline V lookup: CDR1 SGHTA, CDR2 FQGNSA. Germline trimming cut 2 bases from V and 6 bases from J; bases unmatched to any gene: 4. This CDR3 is built from 14 residues. CDR3 sequence (DNA): TGTGCCAGCAGCTTAACAGGGGTTATCAATGAGCAGTTCTTC. This gives the protein CASSLTGVINEQFF. The variable domain in full, completed from reference TRBV7-2 and TRBJ2-1, reads GAGVSQSPSNKVTEKGKDVELRCDPISGHTALYWYRQSLGQGLEFLIYFQGNSAPDKSGLPSDRFSAERTGGSVSTLTIQRTQQEDSAVYLCASSLTGVINEQFFGPGTRLTVL.

V and J are TRBV5-1 and TRBJ2-6, with D possibly TRBD2 on 6 matching bases. This CDR3 has 16 amino acids. V was pared by 5 bases and J by 0 bases, with 12 bases between. The germline gives CDR1 SGHRS, CDR2 YFSETQ. This CDR3 is CASSGGLSSGANVLTF. The CDR3 DNA is TGCGCCAGCAGTGGGGGGTTAAGCTCTGGGGCCAACGTCCTGACTTTC.

The chain has TRBV4-3 and TRBJ1-1; a possible D gene is TRBD1 (5 bases). The CDR3 extends over 18 amino acids. Trimming removed 1 base from V and 3 bases from J, with 21 bases in between. Germline lookup yields CDR1 LGHNA and CDR2 YSLEER. This CDR3 reads CASSQGVTRVGEDTEAFF. In DNA, the CDR3 is TGCGCCAGCAGCCAAGGGGTGACCAGGGTGGGCGAGGACACTGAAGCTTTCTTT.

In its sample, this clonotype was seen many times. The chain uses TRBV10-3 and TRBJ2-1, with a weak D call TRBD2 (6 bases). V lost 7 bases and J 1 base, leaving 11 bases between the germline ends. In germline, CDR1 is ENHRY, CDR2 SYGVKD. The CDR3 spans 14 residues. Here the CDR3 reads CAIMRDGSYNEQFF. CDR3 nucleotide sequence: TGTGCCATCATGCGGGACGGGTCCTACAATGAGCAGTTCTTC.

This clonotype was counted a few times. This chain links TRBV29-1 with TRBJ2-7; D remains unclear. Per germline, CDR1 SQVTM and CDR2 ANQGSEA. Between the trimmed V and J ends, which lost 2 bases and 7 bases, there was a span of 15 bases. CDR3 length equals 13 residues. The CDR3: CSVELGPVWEQYF. CDR3 DNA sequence: TGCAGCGTTGAACTCGGGCCAGTCTGGGAGCAGTACTTC.

The gene calls are TRBV4-3 and TRBJ2-1; TRBD1 is a possible D gene (6 bases). The CDR3 is 13 amino acids. Germline CDR1 reads LGHNA; CDR2 reads YSLEER. V was clipped by 1 base and J by 9 bases, with 10 bases between them. CDR3 amino acids: CASSQVQGIEQFF. CDR3 sequence (DNA): TGCGCCAGCAGCCAAGTTCAGGGGATTGAGCAGTTCTTC.

This clonotype was seen a handful of times. The chain links TRBV7-9 to TRBJ1-6; D not resolved. This CDR3 has 13 residues. The germline V gene has CDR1 SEHNR and CDR2 FQNEAQ (reference sequence). Trimming took 6 bases from V and 6 from J, leaving 9 bases between them. For the CDR3, the DNA is TGTGCCAGCAGGCTTACCCCTAATTCACCCCTCCACTTT. It specifies CASRLTPNSPLHF.

CDR3 sequence: CSVAWGVEGYEQYF. CDR3 sequence (DNA): TGCAGCGTTGCCTGGGGCGTCGAAGGATACGAGCAGTACTTC. This sequence joins TRBV29-1 and TRBJ2-7; weak D call: TRBD1 (5 bases). Trimming left V 4 bases short and J 4 bases short, with 17 bases between. Per the germline V gene, CDR1 is SQVTM and CDR2 is ANQGSEA. CDR3 length: 14 amino acids.

In DNA, the CDR3 is TGTGCCAGCAGTCTCGGACTAGCGGGGGTCACAGATACGCAGTATTTT. This translates into CASSLGLAGVTDTQYF. The chain carries TRBV12-3 or TRBV12-4 and TRBJ2-3; 13 nucleotides agree with TRBD2. Unmatched junction bases numbered 4, after V lost 5 bases and J lost 2 bases. CDR3 length: 16 amino acids.

There are a few counts of this clonotype. The chain uses TRBV4-1 and TRBJ1-3; no clear D gene. This CDR3 is 16 amino acids long. Trimming left V 4 bases short and J 3 bases short, with 16 bases between. Germline CDR1 reads MGHRA; CDR2 reads YSYEKL. The CDR3, as DNA: TGCGCCAGCAGCCCCCCGTCTCGGGGATATGGAAACACCATATATTTT. This gives the protein CASSPPSRGYGNTIYF.